The 20 T cell receptor beta chains given below trace back to one sample, sequenced in a study of response to subunit inactivated influenza vaccine. In TCRdb, the RT-PCR reads were re-called with MiXCR into one record per CDR3 protein. The table shows hundreds of thousands of distinct CDR3 sequences, with about 18% occurring only once. This specimen was PBMCs from blood, taken around 5 days after vaccination. These TCRs come from a man aged 50-59 years who received an inactivated influenza vaccine.

This clonotype came up a few times. V gene TRBV4-2 combines with J gene TRBJ2-1; the match to TRBD2 covers 10 bases. V lost 5 bases and J lost 10; bases outside the gene matches: 11. This CDR3 spans 15 amino acids. The germline CDR1 and CDR2 sequences are LGHNA and YNFKEQ. CDR3: CASSVELAGTHEQFF. CDR3 coding DNA: TGTGCCAGCAGCGTTGAACTAGCGGGGACGCACGAGCAGTTCTTC.

The V gene is TRBV5-5, the J gene TRBJ2-3; no clear D gene. This CDR3 contains 15 residues. Germline values: CDR1 SGHKS, CDR2 YYEKEE (reference sequence). V dropped 0 bases and J dropped 0 bases, with 8 bases sitting between them. The DNA of the CDR3 is TGTGCCAGCAGCTTGGACCCAGGTAGCACAGATACGCAGTATTTT. This encodes CASSLDPGSTDTQYF.

This rearrangement joins TRBV27 to TRBJ2-5, with D tentatively TRBD1 or TRBD2 (6 bases each). V was pared by 2 bases and J by 2 bases, with 12 bases between. The CDR3 is 15 residues long. In germline, CDR1 is MNHEY, CDR2 SMNVEV (reference sequence). The CDR3 is CASSLIRGRQETQYF. In DNA form, the CDR3 reads TGTGCCAGCAGTTTAATCCGGGGGCGGCAAGAGACCCAGTACTTC.

This clonotype was picked up a small number of times. This chain uses TRBV5-6 with TRBJ2-2; no clear D gene. The CDR3 covers 14 residues. Germline CDR1 and CDR2: SGHDT and YYEEEE. V lost 0 bases and J lost 6, with 9 bases in between. The CDR3, as DNA: TGTGCCAGCAGCTTGGCGATTGGGTCCGGGGAGCTGTTTTTT. This codes for CASSLAIGSGELFF. Supplemented by reference TRBV5-6 and TRBJ2-2, the full variable domain reads DAGVTQSPTHLIKTRGQQVTLRCSPKSGHDTVSWYQQALGQGPQFIFQYYEEEERQRGNFPDRFSGHQFPNYSSELNVNALLLGDSALYLCASSLAIGSGELFFGEGSRLTVL.

This clonotype was seen more than once but under ten times. V is TRBV20-1 and J is TRBJ2-5, with TRBD2 matching over 15 bases. Germline assignment: CDR1 DFQATT and CDR2 SNEGSKA (reference sequence). This CDR3 spans 15 amino acids. The ends lost 6 bases at V and 5 bases at J; junction bases unmatched: 7. The CDR3 here is CSAGLAGGTAETQYF. The CDR3 bases are TGCAGTGCAGGACTAGCGGGGGGGACGGCCGAGACCCAGTACTTC.

This clonotype was observed a handful of times. V usage is TRBV20-1 and J usage is TRBJ2-1; 10 bases agree with TRBD2. The germline CDR1 and CDR2 sequences are DFQATT and SNEGSKA (reference sequence). This CDR3 contains 14 residues. The ends lost 6 bases at V and 5 bases at J; junction bases unmatched: 7. The CDR3 region is CSAALAGAHNEQFF. As DNA, the CDR3 is TGCAGTGCCGCTCTAGCGGGAGCTCACAATGAGCAGTTCTTC.

This clonotype was picked up a small number of times. This chain links TRBV20-1 with TRBJ1-4; D is ambiguous. CDR1 and CDR2 (germline): DFQATT, SNEGSKA (reference sequence). The CDR3 spans 11 residues. V was shortened by 5 bases and J by 1 base, with 2 bases between the two germline ends. The CDR3 nucleotides are TGCAGTGCTGAAACTAATGAAAAACTGTTTTTT. Its protein is CSAETNEKLFF.

This chain links TRBV4-3 with TRBJ2-2, with D maybe TRBD2 (5 bases). The germline V and J ends were trimmed by 0 bases and 6 bases, with 11 bases remaining between them. CDR1 and CDR2 (germline): LGHNA, YSLEER. The CDR3 consists of 15 residues. The CDR3: CASSQDEGGPGELFF. In nucleotides, the CDR3 is TGCGCCAGCAGCCAAGATGAGGGCGGCCCCGGGGAGCTGTTTTTT.

This clonotype came up a few times. The chain couples TRBV24-1 to TRBJ2-1; 11 bases map to TRBD2. The J segment lost 4 bases and the V segment lost 7 bases, leaving 5 bases of the junction unmatched. Per the germline V gene, CDR1 is KGHDR and CDR2 is SFDVKD. The CDR3 length is 15 residues. The CDR3 region has the DNA TGTGCCACCAGCGGCGGGACTAGCGGATACAATGAGCAGTTCTTC. As protein: CATSGGTSGYNEQFF.

This clonotype was counted many times. The J gene is TRBJ1-4, the V gene TRBV20-1; 7 bases map to TRBD1. The CDR3 extends over 14 amino acids. In germline, CDR1 is DFQATT, CDR2 SNEGSKA (reference sequence). V lost 0 bases to trimming and J lost 8 bases; unmatched junction nucleotides: 6. Here the CDR3 DNA reads TGCAGTGCTAGAGATTTGGCAGGGGGAGAAAAACTGTTTTTT. This encodes CSARDLAGGEKLFF.

The chain joins TRBV3-1 to TRBJ1-2; maybe TRBD1 (6 bases). The germline V gene has CDR1 LGHDT and CDR2 YNNKEL (reference sequence). CDR3 length equals 13 residues. Between the trimmed V and J ends, which lost 4 bases and 7 bases, there was a span of 13 bases. The CDR3 sequence is CASSLAEGGGYTF. The CDR3 nucleotides read TGTGCCAGCAGCCTGGCTGAGGGGGGTGGCTACACCTTC. Full variable domain (remainder filled in from reference TRBV3-1 and TRBJ1-2): DTAVSQTPKYLVTQMGNDKSIKCEQNLGHDTMYWYKQDSKKFLKIMFSYNNKELIINETVPNRFSPKSPDKAHLNLHINSLELGDSAVYFCASSLAEGGGYTFGSGTRLTVV.

The J gene is TRBJ1-2, the V gene TRBV5-1, with D hard to call. The CDR3 is made up of 12 amino acids. The V end lost 1 base, the J end lost 0 bases, and 1 base lay between the germline ends. Germline V CDR1 and CDR2: SGHRS, YFSETQ. CDR3 coding DNA: TGCGCCAGCAGCTTGCCTAACTATGGCTACACCTTC. Protein: CASSLPNYGYTF.

In this sample, this clonotype turned up many times. The genes are TRBV11-2 and TRBJ2-5; TRBD2 might be the D (5 bases). The CDR3 extends over 16 amino acids. Germline loops: CDR1 SGHAT, CDR2 FQNNGV. The V gene lost 3 bases and the J gene lost 5 bases, with 19 bases spanning the gap. The CDR3 reads CASSFNSDLRAETQYF. DNA of the CDR3: TGTGCCAGCAGCTTCAACAGTGATTTGAGGGCTGAGACCCAGTACTTC.

The chain uses TRBV7-9 and TRBJ2-5; 8 nucleotides line up with TRBD1. Trimming at V came to 2 bases and at J to 1 base, leaving 6 bases not matched to a gene. This CDR3 has 16 amino acids. Germline CDR1 is SEHNR and CDR2 is FQNEAQ (reference sequence). For the CDR3, the DNA is TGTGCCAGCAGCTTATGGCAGGGGGCTCCCCAAGAGACCCAGTACTTC. Translation gives CASSLWQGAPQETQYF.

V is TRBV10-1 and J is TRBJ2-1; no definite D call. The CDR3 is 13 amino acids. Germline CDR1 and CDR2: WNHNN and SYGVQD (reference sequence). The V end lost 2 bases, the J end lost 3 bases, and 5 bases lay between the germline ends. For the CDR3, the DNA is TGCGCCAGCAGTGAGGAGGACTACAATGAGCAGTTCTTC. Residues: CASSEEDYNEQFF.

The gene calls are TRBV29-1 and TRBJ1-2; 7 bases agree with TRBD1. With V trimmed by 7 bases and J by 4 bases, 3 bases remained unmatched. Germline CDR1 SQVTM, CDR2 ANQGSEA. This CDR3 has 11 amino acids. The CDR3 reads CSGRDSYGYTF. DNA for the CDR3: TGCAGCGGGCGGGACAGCTATGGCTACACCTTC.

This clonotype was detected ten times or more. This sequence joins TRBV2 and TRBJ2-3; TRBD1 matches at 10 bases. The J segment lost 6 bases and the V segment lost 6 bases, leaving 6 bases of the junction unmatched. Germline V gene sequence: CDR1 SNHLY, CDR2 FYNNEI. This CDR3 is built from 14 residues. CDR3 in amino acids: CASSRDRGSDTQYF. In nucleotides, the CDR3 is TGTGCCAGCAGCCGGGACAGGGGTTCTGATACGCAGTATTTT.

The genes are TRBV7-9 and TRBJ1-1; D call uncertain. CDR1 and CDR2 from the germline V gene are SEHNR and FQNEAQ (reference sequence). This CDR3 spans 13 amino acids. Deletions cut 6 bases from V and 3 bases from J, with 11 bases between. CDR3 residues: CASRDTEDTEAFF. CDR3 nucleotides: TGTGCCAGCAGGGATACAGAGGACACTGAAGCTTTCTTT.

This clonotype has more than one count but fewer than ten. V gene TRBV7-2 combines with J gene TRBJ2-7, with D unclear. The V gene lost 4 bases and the J gene lost 5 bases, with 9 bases spanning the gap. Germline CDR1 reads SGHTA; CDR2 reads FQGNSA. The CDR3 contains 12 residues. CDR3: CASSSVNHEQYF. Written as DNA, the CDR3 is TGTGCCAGCAGCTCGGTTAACCACGAGCAGTACTTC. The full variable domain, in which reference TRBV7-2 and TRBJ2-7 provide the parts outside the CDR3, is GAGVSQSPSNKVTEKGKDVELRCDPISGHTALYWYRQSLGQGLEFLIYFQGNSAPDKSGLPSDRFSAERTGGSVSTLTIQRTQQEDSAVYLCASSSVNHEQYFGPGTRLTVT.

The chain couples TRBV12-3 or TRBV12-4 to TRBJ2-1, with TRBD2 as a possible D gene (7 bases). V was trimmed by 2 bases and J by 5 bases, leaving 19 bases between them. This CDR3 has 17 residues. CDR3 nucleotide sequence: TGTGCCAGCAGTTTAATGGGGGGGGCAGGAGCCGACAATGAGCAGTTCTTC. Amino acids: CASSLMGGAGADNEQFF.